One and the same sample provided the 20 T cell receptor beta chains below, sequenced in a study of vaccination and CD4 T cells after COVID-19. Treatment of the sample: approximately 11-day PBMC culture with coronavirus spike peptide pools or control peptides (ViraFEST assay). The Oncomine TCR Beta short-read assay was what sequenced the DNA obtained from cultured CD4+ T cells. TCRdb called the PCR reads again in MiXCR, with one record for every CDR3 protein. Counted here are some 14,000 distinct CDR3 sequences, approximately 56% occurring once; the ten biggest clones make up about 18%. Their antigen targets remain unknown. Sequencing was performed on CD4+ T cells from blood, cultured in vitro. Every receptor here comes from a human donor who had recovered from COVID-19.

This chain uses TRBV7-8 with TRBJ2-2; TRBD2 matches at 9 bases. The germline V gene encodes CDR1 SGHVS and CDR2 FQNEAQ. V dropped 7 bases and J dropped 0; count of bases not matched to a gene: 15. The CDR3 is 19 residues long. The CDR3 nucleotides are TGTGCCAGCAACCTCCAAGGCGCTAGCGGGATCGCGAACACCGGGGAGCTGTTTTTT. It is translated as CASNLQGASGIANTGELFF.

The chain uses TRBV20-1 and TRBJ1-1; TRBD1 matches 7 bases. Trimming cost V 6 bases and J 3 bases; bases outside gene matches: 7. The CDR3 is 13 amino acids. Germline-derived CDR1 and CDR2 are DFQATT and SNEGSKA (reference sequence). Here the CDR3 DNA reads TGCAGTGCCCTCGAACAGGGGTACACTGAAGCTTTCTTT. Translating it yields CSALEQGYTEAFF.

The table lists this clonotype with a few counts. The rearrangement links TRBV6-1 to TRBJ1-1; D is ambiguous. The germline V and J ends were trimmed by 3 bases and 1 base, with 15 bases remaining between them. CDR1 is MNHNS and CDR2 is SASEGT in the germline V gene. The CDR3 sequence is 16 residues long. The CDR3 nucleotides read TGTGCCAGCAGTGATGCGCGTGCAGGTTGGAACACTGAAGCTTTCTTT. It specifies CASSDARAGWNTEAFF.

A single count supports this clonotype. The rearrangement uses TRBV5-4 and TRBJ2-3; 13 nucleotides line up with TRBD2. J lost 4 bases, V lost 2 bases, and 7 bases had no gene match. Germline V gives CDR1 SGHNT, CDR2 YYREEE (reference sequence). This CDR3 spans 17 amino acids. The CDR3 DNA reads TGTGCCAGCAGCTTTCGGACTAGCGGGAGAGAGGCAGATACGCAGTATTTT. It translates to CASSFRTSGREADTQYF.

This clonotype was counted only a few times. The CDR3 sequence: CASSRLAGRTDTQYF. The DNA of the CDR3 is TGTGCCAGTAGTAGGCTAGCGGGACGCACAGATACGCAGTATTTT. V is TRBV19 and J is TRBJ2-3; TRBD2 matches at 9 bases. The V gene end was trimmed by 4 bases and the J gene end by 1 base; junction bases not matched to a gene: 3. Germline-derived CDR1 and CDR2 are LNHDA and SQIVND (reference sequence). The CDR3 is 15 amino acids.

In its sample, this clonotype was seen a few times. The rearrangement links TRBV2 to TRBJ2-3, with 16 bases identical to TRBD2. Trimming removed 6 bases from V and 6 bases from J; junction bases left unmatched: 6. The CDR3 totals 16 residues. In germline, CDR1 is SNHLY, CDR2 FYNNEI. DNA of the CDR3: TGTGCCAGCAGGGGACTAGCGGGAGGGCCTCTGGATACGCAGTATTTT. This gives the protein CASRGLAGGPLDTQYF.

This clonotype appeared a single time. The V and J genes are TRBV18 and TRBJ1-2; TRBD1 might be the D (5 bases). This CDR3 spans 15 amino acids. Trimming cost V 6 bases and J 2 bases, with 16 bases left between them. Germline CDR1 is KGHSH and CDR2 is LQKENI. The CDR3: CASSHNGGTNYGYTF. CDR3 nucleotide sequence: TGTGCCAGCTCTCACAACGGGGGGACGAACTATGGCTACACCTTC. The whole variable domain, remainder taken from reference TRBV18 and TRBJ1-2, is NAGVMQNPRHLVRRRGQEARLRCSPMKGHSHVYWYRQLPEEGLKFMVYLQKENIIDESGMPKERFSAEFPKEGPSILRIQQVVRGDSAAYFCASSHNGGTNYGYTFGSGTRLTVV.

This clonotype showed up just a few times. The rearrangement links TRBV7-8 to TRBJ1-5; maybe TRBD1 (6 bases). The CDR3 loop spans 13 amino acids. V dropped 4 bases and J dropped 5 bases, with 9 bases sitting between them. Germline CDR1 reads SGHVS; CDR2 reads FQNEAQ. As DNA, the CDR3 is TGTGCCAGCAGCTCGGACAGTCATCAGCCCCAGCATTTT. It yields the protein CASSSDSHQPQHF.

This chain connects TRBV20-1 to TRBJ2-1; perhaps TRBD1 as D (5 bases). The CDR3 has 15 residues. Germline V gene sequence: CDR1 DFQATT, CDR2 SNEGSKA (reference sequence). V shed 6 bases and J shed 5 bases, with 20 bases lying between them. CDR3 loop: CSAENPGLGDNEQFF. CDR3 in DNA: TGCAGTGCCGAGAACCCAGGGTTAGGGGACAATGAGCAGTTCTTC.

This clonotype was recorded once. The chain couples TRBV28 to TRBJ1-2, with a possible D match to TRBD1 (5 bases). CDR1 MDHEN and CDR2 SYDVKM come from the germline V gene. This CDR3 has 16 residues. Trimming shortened V by 7 bases and J by 5 bases, and 23 bases separated the two germline ends. CDR3 sequence: CASTTYTLGLSYGYTF. CDR3 DNA sequence: TGTGCCAGCACCACCTACACCTTGGGGCTCTCTTATGGCTACACCTTC.

This clonotype was seen only once. This chain joins TRBV12-3 or TRBV12-4 and TRBJ2-7; 7 nucleotides match TRBD2. This CDR3 has 13 amino acids. The trim removed 6 bases at V and 0 bases at J, leaving 2 bases unmatched. The CDR3 bases are TGTGCCAGCAGCCGGACTAGCTCCTACGAGCAGTACTTC. Translating it yields CASSRTSSYEQYF.

V usage is TRBV9 and J usage is TRBJ2-3; unclear D gene. From germline, CDR1 is SGDLS and CDR2 YYNGEE. V was pared by 2 bases and J by 5 bases, with 9 bases between. This CDR3 has 13 amino acids. CDR3 in DNA: TGTGCCAGCAGCGTCCCCGGAGTAGATACGCAGTATTTT. Its protein product is CASSVPGVDTQYF.

This clonotype was recorded a few times. The CDR3 spells CAILKSGELFF. Here the CDR3 DNA reads TGTGCCATTCTTAAGTCCGGGGAGCTGTTTTTT. The chain couples TRBV10-3 to TRBJ2-2; D remains ambiguous. In germline, CDR1 is ENHRY, CDR2 SYGVKD. V lost 9 bases, J lost 6 bases, and 8 bases lay in between. This CDR3 spans 11 amino acids.

The chain employs TRBV12-3 or TRBV12-4 and TRBJ1-5, with 7 bases matching TRBD1. V lost 3 bases, J lost 3 bases, and 2 bases stayed unmatched. This CDR3 is 14 amino acids long. The CDR3 DNA sequence: TGTGCCAGCAGTTTGACAGGGCACAATCAGCCCCAGCATTTT. This sequence encodes CASSLTGHNQPQHF.

This clonotype has just a few counts. This chain uses TRBV6-5 with TRBJ1-2, with D uncertain. Germline-derived CDR1 and CDR2 are MNHEY and SVGAGI. The CDR3 contains 13 residues. The V gene lost 0 bases and the J gene lost 2 bases, with 4 bases spanning the gap. CDR3 in amino acids: CASSYSGNYGYTF. CDR3 nucleotides: TGTGCCAGCAGTTACTCAGGAAACTATGGCTACACCTTC.

This sequence joins TRBV20-1 and TRBJ1-3, with 7 bases identical to TRBD1. V trimming: 6 bases; J trimming: 0 bases; junction bases outside the gene matches: 2. This CDR3 comprises 13 residues. Germline V gene data show CDR1 as DFQATT and CDR2 as SNEGSKA (reference sequence). In DNA form, the CDR3 reads TGCAGTGCCTCAGGGGGCTCTGGAAACACCATATATTTT. Its translation is CSASGGSGNTIYF.

The chain carries TRBV4-3 and TRBJ2-3; TRBD2 aligns across 10 bases. The CDR3 has 15 amino acids. Germline CDR1 is LGHNA and CDR2 is YSLEER. The V and J ends lost 0 bases and 5 bases, in that order; junction bases with no gene match: 2. CDR3 DNA sequence: TGCGCCAGCAGCCAAGAGGGGACTAGCGAAGATACGCAGTATTTT. Amino acids: CASSQEGTSEDTQYF.

This clonotype was detected only a few times. The rearrangement links TRBV9 to TRBJ1-5; 7 nucleotides align to TRBD1. V shed 6 bases and J 3 bases; nucleotides not matched to a gene: 12. Germline lookup yields CDR1 SGDLS and CDR2 YYNGEE. The CDR3 is made up of 16 amino acids. CDR3 in amino acids: CASTWGTGDNNQPQHF. CDR3 DNA sequence: TGTGCCAGCACCTGGGGAACAGGGGATAACAATCAGCCCCAGCATTTT.

This clonotype showed up just a few times. The chain combines TRBV7-9 with TRBJ1-1; 10 bases line up with TRBD1. Germline V lookup: CDR1 SEHNR, CDR2 FQNEAQ (reference sequence). The CDR3 contains 14 residues. Germline trimming cut 6 bases from V and 3 bases from J; bases unmatched to any gene: 4. CDR3 nucleotides: TGTGCCAGCAGACCCGGACAGGGGGACACTGAAGCTTTCTTT. It encodes CASRPGQGDTEAFF. Variable domain in full (rest from reference TRBV7-9 and TRBJ1-1): DTGVSQNPRHKITKRGQNVTFRCDPISEHNRLYWYRQTLGQGPEFLTYFQNEAQLEKSRLLSDRFSAERPKGSFSTLEIQRTEQGDSAMYLCASRPGQGDTEAFFGQGTRLTVV.

V is TRBV10-2 and J is TRBJ1-1; the match to TRBD1 covers 9 bases. The V gene's germline CDR1 is WSHSY and CDR2 SAAADI. With 6 bases clipped from V and 1 base from J, the junction kept 6 bases outside the gene matches. This CDR3 has 15 residues. The CDR3 DNA reads TGCGCCAGCAGGTTGACAGGGGGGGGGAACACTGAAGCTTTCTTT. It encodes CASRLTGGGNTEAFF.